The next 11 T cell receptor beta chains were all read from a single sample in a study of blood T cells in healthy people across ages. Together with a sample-barcoded 5' primer, a J-beta primer mix was included in a second PCR lasting roughly 7 to 11 cycles. TCRdb passed the 5' RACE reads through MiXCR, listing each CDR3 protein once. The sample records more than 800,000 distinct CDR3 sequences, 29% being singletons. Input material: blood. The receptor source for this set is an elderly woman in good health.

The rearrangement links TRBV5-4 to TRBJ2-2, with 10 bases identical to TRBD2. Per the germline V gene, CDR1 is SGHNT and CDR2 is YYREEE (reference sequence). The V gene end was trimmed by 2 bases and the J gene end by 4 bases; junction bases not matched to a gene: 8. CDR3 length equals 17 residues. CDR3 region: CASSFQITSGATGELFF. For the CDR3, the DNA is TGTGCCAGCAGCTTCCAAATTACTAGCGGGGCCACCGGGGAGCTGTTTTTT.

This clonotype was observed at least ten times. The V and J genes are TRBV25-1 and TRBJ2-3, with D possibly matching TRBD1 (5 bases). CDR1 and CDR2 from the germline V gene are MGHDK and SYGVNS. Trimming removed 2 bases from V and 1 base from J, with 10 bases in between. The length of the CDR3 is 15 residues. CDR3 coding DNA: TGTGCCAGCAGTGAACAGGGATTTGGCACAGATACGCAGTATTTT. It encodes CASSEQGFGTDTQYF.

This clonotype was seen many times. The rearrangement links TRBV25-1 to TRBJ2-1, with D possibly being TRBD2 (7 bases). There are 16 residues in the CDR3. V lost 0 bases to trimming and J lost 10 bases, with 19 bases between them. Germline V gene lookup returns CDR1 MGHDK and CDR2 SYGVNS. DNA of the CDR3: TGTGCCAGCAGTGAATATAATGGCGGGGGCGGACAGGAGCAGTTCTTC. Protein product: CASSEYNGGGGQEQFF.

Concerning this clonotype: One base away lies a much larger clone, so this may be a sequencing read error. The chain combines TRBV10-3 with TRBJ1-2; the D is unclear. The length of the CDR3 is 13 residues. In germline, CDR1 is ENHRY, CDR2 SYGVKD. Here the CDR3 reads CTISDQNHYGYTF. As DNA, the CDR3 is TGTACCATCAGTGACCAGAACCACTATGGCTACACCTTC.

This clonotype was observed many times. This chain connects TRBV7-2 to TRBJ2-3; 10 bases are a match to TRBD2. V lost 5 bases to trimming and J lost 0 bases; unmatched junction nucleotides: 8. Looked up from germline, CDR1 is SGHTA and CDR2 is FQGNSA. The CDR3 is 17 amino acids. The DNA for the CDR3 is TGTGCCAGCAGCGCTCGGAGAGCGGGGGGGAGCACAGATACGCAGTATTTT. Protein sequence: CASSARRAGGSTDTQYF.

The sample holds many counts of this clonotype. In DNA, the CDR3 is TGTGCCAGCTCACCACCGACAGGGGTCTTTGAGCAGTTCTTC. It encodes CASSPPTGVFEQFF. The chain has TRBV18 and TRBJ2-1, with 8 bases that match TRBD1. Looked up from germline, CDR1 is KGHSH and CDR2 is LQKENI. The CDR3 contains 14 residues. V dropped 0 bases and J dropped 9; count of bases not matched to a gene: 4.

Regarding this clonotype: A single base separates this from a much larger clone, so it may be a read error. The J gene is TRBJ2-6, the V gene TRBV20-1, with D tentatively TRBD1 (6 bases). CDR1 DFQATT and CDR2 SNEGSKA come from the germline V gene (reference sequence). The CDR3 totals 16 residues. This CDR3 reads CSASSPGEAGANALTF. For the CDR3, the DNA is TGCAGTGCTAGTTCCCCAGGGGAAGCTGGGGCCAACGCCCTGACTTTC.

In this sample, this clonotype turned up a few times. This chain connects TRBV6-5 to TRBJ2-2; D may be TRBD2 (6 bases). Germline loops: CDR1 MNHEY, CDR2 SVGAGI. This CDR3 comprises 15 residues. V shed 0 bases and J shed 3 bases, with 8 bases lying between them. The CDR3 DNA reads as TGTGCCAGCAGTTACTCGACTAGTTACACCGGGGAGCTGTTTTTT. This translates into CASSYSTSYTGELFF.

Concerning this clonotype: This may come from a read error, since a much larger clone is one base off. This is likely a read error, given that the CDR3 carries no conserved phenylalanine or tryptophan at its end. J is TRBJ2-1 and V is TRBV7-9, with 7 bases that match TRBD1. Germline loops: CDR1 SEHNR, CDR2 FQNEAQ (reference sequence). The CDR3 covers 13 residues. The V segment lost 5 bases and the J segment 5 bases; nucleotides outside the gene matches: 3. The CDR3 loop is CASSQDRNNEQFV. The CDR3 nucleotides are TGTGCCAGCAGCCAGGACAGGAACAATGAGCAGTTCGTC.

In its sample, this clonotype was seen a few times. A much larger clonotype is one base distant, so this may be a read error. The rearrangement joins TRBV12-3 or TRBV12-4 to TRBJ2-5; D is undetermined. Trimming removed 3 bases at V and 11 bases at J, with 16 bases between. The CDR3 has 13 residues. The CDR3 DNA sequence: TGTGCCAGCAGTTTTTTGCCTGGCAATGAGCAGTACTTC. Translation gives CASSFLPGNEQYF.

This clonotype was seen at least ten times. The chain carries TRBV5-1 and TRBJ1-2, with 8 nucleotides matching TRBD1. CDR1 is SGHRS and CDR2 is YFSETQ in the germline V gene. The V gene end was trimmed by 3 bases and the J gene end by 4 bases; junction bases not matched to a gene: 5. The CDR3 loop spans 14 amino acids. CDR3 residues: CASSSTGQGYGYTF. In DNA form, the CDR3 reads TGCGCCAGCAGCTCAACCGGACAGGGCTATGGCTACACCTTC.